This record looks at one T cell receptor beta chain sequence and its context. Trimming left V 6 bases short and J 5 bases short, with 11 bases between. Per germline, CDR1 SGHNT and CDR2 YENEEA. This CDR3 contains 12 residues. These data come from a study of blood T cell repertoires in COVID-19. Only in-frame clones appear in the TCRdb table, and some are missing; sequencing was by immunoSEQ multiplex PCR. Here the sample spans around 54,000 clones, 70% to 85% being singletons. The sequenced sample was PBMCs or T cells enriched from blood (not recorded which). This receptor was obtained from a woman between 45 and 60 years old with acute COVID-19. The chain employs TRBV11-3 and TRBJ2-7, with D possibly being TRBD1 (5 bases). The CDR3 loop reads CASRERGHEQYF. The DNA for the CDR3 is TGTGCCAGCAGGGAAAGGGGTCACGAGCAGTACTTC.